The 9 T cell receptor beta chains below were found in one sample sequenced in a study of T cell changes during pregnancy in multiple sclerosis. TCRdb keeps only in-frame clones here, not all; method: immunoSEQ multiplex PCR. This table has around 110,000 clones, about 90% appearing once. Sequencing was performed on peripheral blood, taken before pregnancy. The source is a female donor with multiple sclerosis, enrolled in a pregnancy study.

The chain uses TRBV19 and TRBJ2-7; 12 bases align to TRBD1. The germline V gene has CDR1 LNHDA and CDR2 SQIVND (reference sequence). The CDR3 sequence is 15 residues long. The J segment lost 4 bases and the V segment lost 5 bases, leaving 6 bases of the junction unmatched. The CDR3 nucleotides are TGTGCCAGTAGTCCCGGGACAGGGGGCTCGTACGAGCAGTACTTC. Encoded protein: CASSPGTGGSYEQYF.

This clone was detected only a few times. The chain links TRBV10-3 to TRBJ1-1; 7 nucleotides match TRBD1. The V and J ends lost 6 bases and 0 bases, in that order; junction bases with no gene match: 4. The CDR3 contains 14 residues. Germline CDR1 and CDR2: ENHRY and SYGVKD. In nucleotides, the CDR3 is TGTGCCATCAGCGTGACAGGGCTGAACACTGAAGCTTTCTTT. Residues: CAISVTGLNTEAFF.

The CDR3 spells CASSLVGVQETQYF. The CDR3 nucleotides are TGTGCCAGCAGCTTGGTCGGGGTACAAGAGACCCAGTACTTC. The rearrangement joins TRBV5-6 to TRBJ2-5; tentative D call: TRBD2 (5 bases). Trimming took 0 bases from V and 2 from J, leaving 8 bases between them. The CDR3 consists of 14 residues. Germline V lookup: CDR1 SGHDT, CDR2 YYEEEE.

The chain links TRBV6-5 to TRBJ1-1, with a possible D match to TRBD1 (5 bases). V lost 5 bases and J 1 base, leaving 11 bases between the germline ends. The V gene's germline CDR1 is MNHEY and CDR2 SVGAGI. This CDR3 has 14 amino acids. CDR3 protein: CASSLTEQNTEAFF. The CDR3 DNA sequence: TGTGCCAGCAGTCTGACAGAACAGAACACTGAAGCTTTCTTT.

The V gene is TRBV11-2, the J gene TRBJ2-1; D is perhaps TRBD1 (5 bases). The CDR3 loop spans 15 amino acids. Germline V gene lookup returns CDR1 SGHAT and CDR2 FQNNGV. Trimming left V 7 bases short and J 2 bases short, with 15 bases between. The CDR3 nucleotides read TGTGCCAGCATCCCCACCGCAGGGACCTACAATGAGCAGTTCTTC. Translation: CASIPTAGTYNEQFF.

This clone was seen repeatedly, ten times or more. The V gene is TRBV6-1, the J gene TRBJ1-6; no clear D gene. V was clipped by 1 base and J by 6 bases, with 10 bases between them. CDR1 and CDR2 from the germline V gene are MNHNS and SASEGT. The CDR3 spans 15 residues. CDR3 sequence reads: CASSEVTDGNSPLHF. DNA for the CDR3: TGTGCCAGCAGTGAAGTAACAGATGGTAATTCACCCCTCCACTTT.

V and J are TRBV18 and TRBJ2-3; TRBD1 agrees at 7 bases. The germline V gene has CDR1 KGHSH and CDR2 LQKENI. V gave up 1 base and J gave up 1 base; unmatched junction bases: 2. CDR3 size: 15 residues. The CDR3 nucleotides are TGTGCCAGCTCACCACTCGACAGGGGCACAGATACGCAGTATTTT. This translates into CASSPLDRGTDTQYF.

The chain combines TRBV19 with TRBJ2-2, with D maybe TRBD1 (6 bases). The CDR3 sequence is 14 residues long. Deletions cut 6 bases from V and 5 bases from J, with 13 bases between. The germline V gene encodes CDR1 LNHDA and CDR2 SQIVND (reference sequence). For the CDR3, the DNA is TGTGCCAGTAGCCCAGGACAGTCGACCGGGGAGCTGTTTTTT. Its translation is CASSPGQSTGELFF.

The V call is TRBV9, the J call TRBJ2-1; 10 bases map to TRBD2. V shed 4 bases and J 8 bases; nucleotides not matched to a gene: 6. Germline CDR1 reads SGDLS; CDR2 reads YYNGEE. The CDR3 covers 14 residues. The CDR3 DNA reads as TGTGCCAGCAGCTCTAGCGGGAGCGTCTATGAGCAGTTCTTC. This gives the protein CASSSSGSVYEQFF.